The clone carrying this T cell receptor (beta chain) was observed at least ten times. Its specificity is unknown. This sample was included in a study of T cells in Graves' hyperthyroidism and ophthalmopathy. There were TCR beta CDR3 regions amplified from RNA transcripts. The TCR CDR3 was amplified in a first-round RT-PCR using the HTBI primer set. TCRdb itself ran the multiplex PCR reads through MiXCR, one entry per CDR3 protein. The table includes over 350,000 distinct CDR3 sequences, less than 20% detected once. Study-wide results and limits: Blood samples included most of the expanded thyroid clonotypes exceeding 0.001.

Germline assignment: CDR1 KGHSH and CDR2 LQKENI. The junction had 2 bases not matched to a gene; V was cut back by 4 bases and J by 4 bases. This CDR3 is built from 14 residues. The chain employs TRBV18 and TRBJ1-5; 9 nucleotides line up with TRBD1. Sequenced input: blood. This TCR was recovered from a man in his late teens or twenties with Graves' ophthalmopathy. This CDR3 is CASSHDRGNQPQHF. Written as DNA, the CDR3 is TGTGCCAGCTCACACGACAGGGGGAATCAGCCCCAGCATTTT.